These 17 T cell receptor beta chains came from one sample sequenced in a study of Ad26.COV2.S vaccination and SARS-CoV-2 variants. Generated by immunoSEQ multiplex PCR, the TCRdb table keeps only in-frame clones and is missing some. Counted here are some 180,000 clones, approximately 88% occurring once; the ten biggest clones make up approximately 6%. The sequencing here drew on peripheral blood, taken after recovery from COVID-19. The source of these receptors is a human donor who had recovered from COVID-19.

This clone has a count of ten or more. The J gene is TRBJ2-7, the V gene TRBV27, with 7 bases matching TRBD1. CDR1 and CDR2 (germline): MNHEY, SMNVEV (reference sequence). Trimming cost V 7 bases and J 6 bases; bases outside gene matches: 6. The CDR3 runs 12 residues. The CDR3 nucleotides are TGTGCCAGCAATATCCCAGGGGGCGAGCAGTACTTC. Residues: CASNIPGGEQYF.

This clone has only one observation. This chain uses TRBV5-1 with TRBJ2-7, with D tentatively TRBD1 (6 bases). The CDR3 has 12 amino acids. Germline V CDR1 and CDR2: SGHRS, YFSETQ. The V gene lost 3 bases and the J gene lost 3 bases, with 7 bases spanning the gap. The CDR3 DNA is TGCGCCAGCAGCTCACAGGGCTACGAGCAGTACTTC. Protein: CASSSQGYEQYF.

CDR3 residues: CASSLRGTSNEQFF. CDR3 nucleotides: TGTGCCAGCAGCTTAAGGGGAACTTCTAATGAGCAGTTCTTC. This sequence joins TRBV7-3 and TRBJ2-1; D remains ambiguous. Trimming took 1 base from V and 7 from J, leaving 11 bases between them. In germline, CDR1 is SGHTA, CDR2 FQGTGA. The CDR3 length is 14 residues.

The chain employs TRBV15 and TRBJ2-3; 10 bases align to TRBD1. The CDR3 runs 15 residues. Per germline, CDR1 LNHNV and CDR2 YYDKDF (reference sequence). The V gene end was trimmed by 4 bases and the J gene end by 2 bases; junction bases not matched to a gene: 3. The CDR3 DNA sequence: TGTGCCACCAGCATCGGACAGGGGGACACAGATACGCAGTATTTT. It encodes CATSIGQGDTDTQYF.

V usage is TRBV23-1 and J usage is TRBJ2-5; 9 bases match TRBD2. TRBV23-1 is filed as an ORF, its function uncertain. With 9 bases clipped from V and 2 bases from J, the junction kept 13 bases outside the gene matches. CDR3 length: 16 residues. The chain's CDR3 is CARFRRLAGAQETQYF. The CDR3 DNA reads as TGCGCCAGGTTTAGAAGGTTAGCGGGGGCTCAAGAGACCCAGTACTTC.

This clone turned up a few times. V gene TRBV15 combines with J gene TRBJ1-5; maybe TRBD1 (6 bases). This CDR3 is built from 15 residues. The V and J ends lost 2 bases and 3 bases respectively, with 11 bases between them. Germline assignment: CDR1 LNHNV and CDR2 YYDKDF (reference sequence). The CDR3 is CATSRSRDTNQPQHF. In nucleotides, the CDR3 is TGTGCCACCAGCAGAAGTCGGGACACCAATCAGCCCCAGCATTTT.

This chain uses TRBV30 with TRBJ2-7; no clear D gene. The CDR3 is 12 residues long. Between the trimmed V and J ends, which lost 2 bases and 1 base, there was a span of 6 bases. CDR1 is GTSNPN, CDR2 SVGIG, per germline (reference sequence). CDR3: CAWSIISYEQYF. For the CDR3, the DNA is TGTGCCTGGAGTATCATTTCCTACGAGCAGTACTTC.

This clone was seen just once. The genes are TRBV11-2 and TRBJ2-7; D possibly corresponds to TRBD1 (6 bases). CDR1 and CDR2 from the germline V gene are SGHAT and FQNNGV. CDR3 length: 14 amino acids. The V gene lost 5 bases and the J gene lost 3 bases, with 14 bases spanning the gap. CDR3 loop: CASSRSGTNYEQYF. The CDR3 DNA is TGTGCCAGCAGCAGATCCGGGACAAACTACGAGCAGTACTTC.

This clone was seen a few times. The genes are TRBV28 and TRBJ1-2; D perhaps matches TRBD1 (5 bases). Deletions cut 7 bases from V and 0 bases from J, with 9 bases between. The CDR3 sequence is 13 residues long. Germline V gene sequence: CDR1 MDHEN, CDR2 SYDVKM. CDR3 DNA: TGTGCCAGCATTTCACAGGCTAACTATGGCTACACCTTC. Translating it yields CASISQANYGYTF.

The V and J genes are TRBV5-1 and TRBJ2-3; no reliable D call. Germline V gives CDR1 SGHRS, CDR2 YFSETQ. CDR3 size: 14 residues. The V gene lost 6 bases and the J gene lost 2 bases, with 13 bases spanning the gap. The CDR3 spells CASNLGLFTDTQYF. The CDR3 bases are TGCGCCAGCAACCTTGGGCTTTTCACAGATACGCAGTATTTT. The whole variable domain, remainder taken from reference TRBV5-1 and TRBJ2-3, is KAGVTQTPRYLIKTRGQQVTLSCSPISGHRSVSWYQQTPGQGLQFLFEYFSETQRNKGNFPGRFSGRQFSNSRSEMNVSTLELGDSALYLCASNLGLFTDTQYFGPGTRLTVL.

The chain carries TRBV15 and TRBJ1-3; 7 positions match TRBD1. The V segment lost 0 bases and the J segment 3 bases; nucleotides outside the gene matches: 11. Germline V gene lookup returns CDR1 LNHNV and CDR2 YYDKDF (reference sequence). The CDR3 loop spans 18 amino acids. The CDR3 sequence is CATSRESEGAQDGNTIYF. The CDR3 nucleotides read TGTGCCACCAGCAGAGAGTCAGAGGGGGCGCAGGATGGAAACACCATATATTTT.

This chain joins TRBV29-1 and TRBJ2-7, with 8 bases identical to TRBD1. Germline V gene data show CDR1 as SQVTM and CDR2 as ANQGSEA. This CDR3 comprises 18 residues. The V and J ends lost 2 bases and 2 bases, in that order; junction bases with no gene match: 17. This chain's CDR3 is CSVEKEETTGQAPYEQYF. Written as DNA, the CDR3 is TGCAGCGTTGAAAAGGAGGAGACCACGGGACAGGCCCCCTACGAGCAGTACTTC.

The CDR3: CASSLEYEGGEQYF. The CDR3 DNA reads as TGCGCCAGCAGCTTGGAGTATGAGGGAGGCGAGCAGTACTTC. The chain joins TRBV5-1 to TRBJ2-7; D perhaps matches TRBD2 (6 bases). The V end lost 0 bases, the J end lost 6 bases, and 13 bases lay between the germline ends. Germline V gene sequence: CDR1 SGHRS, CDR2 YFSETQ. The CDR3 is made up of 14 amino acids.

The chain couples TRBV11-3 to TRBJ2-2; no definite D call. Trimming cost V 2 bases and J 2 bases, with 6 bases left between them. This CDR3 spans 14 amino acids. The germline V gene has CDR1 SGHNT and CDR2 YENEEA. The CDR3 region has the DNA TGTGCCAGCAGCTTACGGCAAAACACCGGGGAGCTGTTTTTT. Its translation: CASSLRQNTGELFF.

V is TRBV14 and J is TRBJ2-7; 9 nucleotides line up with TRBD2. The CDR3 totals 15 residues. The V gene's germline CDR1 is SGHDN and CDR2 FVKESK. After removal of 8 bases from V and 2 bases from J, the junction contained 10 bases not matched to a gene. CDR3 coding DNA: TGTGCCAGCGGGCAGGGCGGCGGGAGGGCCTACGAGCAGTACTTC. It translates to CASGQGGGRAYEQYF.

The chain uses TRBV7-6 and TRBJ1-2; 8 nucleotides align to TRBD1. The CDR3 consists of 15 residues. Germline V gives CDR1 SGHVS, CDR2 FNYEAQ. The V gene end was trimmed by 5 bases and the J gene end by 8 bases; junction bases not matched to a gene: 13. The CDR3 nucleotides are TGTGCCAGCAGCCCAGCAGGACAGGGAAGGCTAGGCTACACCTTC. This encodes CASSPAGQGRLGYTF.

This chain joins TRBV10-1 and TRBJ2-5; perhaps TRBD2 as D (5 bases). Per germline, CDR1 WNHNN and CDR2 SYGVQD (reference sequence). This CDR3 comprises 16 residues. Trimming removed 3 bases at V and 1 base at J, with 15 bases between. DNA of the CDR3: TGCGCCAGCAGTGACCCCCCGGGGAGTTTCCAAGAGACCCAGTACTTC. Translated, it gives CASSDPPGSFQETQYF.